These 27 T cell receptor beta chains originate from one sample sequenced in a study of T cell clonality in common variable immunodeficiency. Assay used: immunoSEQ multiplex PCR; TCRdb lists only in-frame clones, some missing. The sample holds tens of thousands of clones, and no clone turns up only once. Sequenced input: peripheral blood mononuclear cells. All receptors come from a person between 18 and 75 years old in good health.

The table lists this clone with a few counts. Coverage ceases 3 residues before the CDR3 finishes, and the germline J gene fills in the end. The chain employs TRBV11-2 and TRBJ2-4; D might be TRBD1 (6 bases). The CDR3 runs to 15 residues. V was clipped by 4 bases and J by 4 bases, with 14 bases between them. CDR1 and CDR2 from the germline V gene are SGHAT and FQNNGV. The DNA read from the CDR3 is TGTGCCAGCAGCTACACCCAGGACAGAAAAAACATT. Its translation is CASSYTQDRKNI. The full CDR3 is CASSYTQDRKNIQYF.

This clone was found many times. The CDR3 end lies 3 residues beyond the end of the read and is filled in from the germline J gene. The V gene is TRBV2, the J gene TRBJ2-5; D not resolved. Trimming stripped 3 bases from V and 2 bases from J, with 7 bases between. Germline-derived CDR1 and CDR2 are SNHLY and FYNNEI. CDR3 length: 13 residues. CDR3 DNA (partial): TGTGCCAGCAGTGACTGGGCGCAAGAGACC. This encodes CASSDWAQET. The full CDR3 is CASSDWAQETQYF.

This clone was found many times. The read ends 3 residues early relative to the CDR3; the germline J gene fills the gap. V and J are TRBV4-2 and TRBJ2-2; 13 bases align to TRBD2. Trimming at V came to 1 base and at J to 6 bases, leaving 2 bases not matched to a gene. In germline, CDR1 is LGHNA, CDR2 YNFKEQ. The CDR3 length is 16 residues. The CDR3 spells CASSQGTSGGSGELFF. The covered CDR3 bases are TGTGCCAGCAGCCAAGGGACTAGCGGGGGCTCCGGGGAG.

This clone ranks as medium-sized (0.01 to 0.1%). The sequence runs out 3 residues before the end of the CDR3; the remainder is reconstructed from the germline J gene. The J gene is TRBJ2-2, the V gene TRBV7-9, with D possibly being TRBD2 (5 bases). Trimming stripped 5 bases from V and 2 bases from J, with 9 bases between. The CDR3 is made up of 14 amino acids. Germline V gene data show CDR1 as SEHNR and CDR2 as FQNEAQ (reference sequence). The part of the CDR3 DNA that was read is TGTGCCAGCAGCCCTCGGGGTAACACCGGGGAG. It translates to CASSPRGNTGE. The full CDR3 protein is CASSPRGNTGELFF.

The sample holds many counts of this clone. The CDR3 extends 3 residues past the end of the read, so its final part is completed from the germline J gene. This chain links TRBV4-2 with TRBJ1-4, with D perhaps TRBD1 (5 bases). The CDR3 loop spans 16 amino acids. Trimming took 0 bases from V and 5 from J, leaving 13 bases between them. Germline V gene sequence: CDR1 LGHNA, CDR2 YNFKEQ. The CDR3: CASSQDLRQINEKLFF. CDR3 DNA (partial): TGTGCCAGCAGCCAAGATTTAAGACAGATAAATGAAAAA.

At least ten counts were recorded for this clone. The CDR3 end is not reached by the read, which stops 3 residues before it; the germline J gene fills it in. This sequence joins TRBV6-2 or TRBV6-3 and TRBJ2-2, with D perhaps TRBD1 (5 bases). CDR1 and CDR2 from the germline V gene are MNHEY and SVGEGT. The germline V and J ends were trimmed by 2 bases and 0 bases, with 13 bases remaining between them. This CDR3 region has 17 residues. CDR3 DNA (partial): TGTGCCAGCAGTTACGACCAGGGTATATCGAACACCGGGGAG. It specifies CASSYDQGISNTGE. The entire CDR3 protein reads CASSYDQGISNTGELFF.

This clone was counted at least ten times. The CDR3 is cut off 3 residues early in the read; its end comes from the germline J gene. The rearrangement links TRBV5-5 to TRBJ1-4; 8 positions match TRBD1. The CDR3 contains 14 residues. With 4 bases clipped from V and 8 bases from J, the junction kept 7 bases outside the gene matches. Looked up from germline, CDR1 is SGHKS and CDR2 is YYEKEE (reference sequence). This chain's CDR3 is CASSRQGAREKLFF. The sequenced CDR3 bases are TGTGCCAGCAGCCGCCAGGGGGCGAGGGAAAAA.

Note on this clone: The read finishes 3 residues shy of the CDR3 end, and the germline J gene is used to complete it. The chain links TRBV2 to TRBJ2-5; D is unresolved. V gave up 0 bases and J gave up 3 bases, with 14 bases separating them. Germline V gives CDR1 SNHLY, CDR2 FYNNEI. There are 16 residues in the CDR3. The CDR3 sequence is CASSEALLDFKETQYF. CDR3 bases read: TGTGCCAGCAGTGAAGCGCTTCTTGACTTTAAAGAGACC.

Many counts were recorded for this clone. With the read ending 3 residues before the CDR3 end, the germline J gene is used to fill in that end. J is TRBJ2-1 and V is TRBV19, with a possible D match to TRBD1 (6 bases). The CDR3 contains 13 residues. Germline CDR1 and CDR2: LNHDA and SQIVND (reference sequence). V was shortened by 4 bases and J by 5 bases, with 9 bases between the two germline ends. CDR3 in amino acids: CASSKDSDNEQFF. The covered CDR3 bases are TGTGCCAGTAGTAAGGACAGTGACAATGAG.

A remark on this clone: The read terminates 3 residues ahead of where the CDR3 ends, so the germline J gene completes it. The rearrangement joins TRBV10-2 to TRBJ1-5; TRBD1 might be the D (5 bases). The CDR3 is 14 residues long. V lost 3 bases, J lost 7 bases, and 13 bases lay in between. The germline V gene has CDR1 WSHSY and CDR2 SAAADI. The CDR3 bases that were read are TGCGCCAGCAGTGATTTAGGGGCGAACCAGCCC. Translated: CASSDLGANQP. The CDR3 as a whole reads CASSDLGANQPQHF.

The sample holds many counts of this clone. Read coverage stops 3 residues before the CDR3 terminus; the germline J gene supplies the remainder. The chain uses TRBV7-8 and TRBJ1-3; D ambiguous. This CDR3 is 14 amino acids long. The V gene's germline CDR1 is SGHVS and CDR2 FQNEAQ. CDR3 protein: CASSILTGPATIYF. The CDR3 bases that were read are TGTGCCAGCAGCATACTCACGGGTCCGGCGACC.

In this sample, this clone turned up many times. The CDR3 end falls 3 residues outside the read, so it is completed with the germline J gene. The chain employs TRBV11-2 and TRBJ1-1, with D perhaps TRBD1 (5 bases). Germline V gene sequence: CDR1 SGHAT, CDR2 FQNNGV. The CDR3 runs to 12 residues. The CDR3 sequence is CASSLGAGEAFF. The covered CDR3 bases are TGTGCCAGCAGCTTAGGGGCAGGGGAA.

This clone was picked up many times. Read data end 3 residues before the CDR3 end; the end is taken from the germline J gene. The chain is built from TRBV5-4 and TRBJ2-7; 8 bases map to TRBD2. The CDR3 loop spans 14 amino acids. With V trimmed by 3 bases and J by 3 bases, 5 bases remained unmatched. Germline CDR1 reads SGHNT; CDR2 reads YYREEE (reference sequence). The sequenced CDR3 bases are TGTGCCAGCAGCTACGGGAGCGGGAGCTACGAG. The encoded protein is CASSYGSGSYE. The CDR3, in full, reads CASSYGSGSYEQYF.

The sample holds many counts of this clone. The CDR3 extends 3 residues past the end of the read, so its final part is completed from the germline J gene. The chain is built from TRBV4-1 and TRBJ1-1; D is unclear. The CDR3 length is 14 residues. Germline V gene data show CDR1 as MGHRA and CDR2 as YSYEKL. V lost 1 base, J lost 1 base, and 7 bases lay in between. The CDR3 spells CASSQVRENTEAFF. CDR3 DNA (partial): TGCGCCAGCAGCCAAGTGCGCGAGAACACTGAA.

Many counts were recorded for this clone. The read is 3 residues too short to cover the CDR3 end, so that end is filled in from the germline J gene. This rearrangement joins TRBV2 to TRBJ2-2; TRBD1 matches 9 bases. The CDR3 is 14 amino acids. V trimming: 1 base; J trimming: 7 bases; junction bases outside the gene matches: 1. Germline lookup yields CDR1 SNHLY and CDR2 FYNNEI. CDR3: CASSEGQGVGELFF. The sequenced CDR3 bases are TGTGCCAGCAGTGAAGGACAGGGGGTCGGGGAG.

This clone was observed many times. The CDR3 end falls 3 residues outside the read, so it is completed with the germline J gene. The chain uses TRBV24-1 and TRBJ2-7; D perhaps matches TRBD1 (6 bases). The CDR3 is 15 amino acids. Germline-derived CDR1 and CDR2 are KGHDR and SFDVKD. Trimming removed 4 bases from V and 4 bases from J, with 16 bases in between. Incomplete CDR3 DNA: TGTGCCACCAGTGACCCTTCGACAGGAACTTACGAG. Its protein product is CATSDPSTGTYE. The whole CDR3 protein reads CATSDPSTGTYEQYF.

This clone was found many times. The read ends 3 residues early relative to the CDR3; the germline J gene fills the gap. The rearrangement joins TRBV12-3 or TRBV12-4 to TRBJ2-1, with unresolved D. The V end was cut by 2 bases, the J end by 9 bases, with 5 bases between. The length of the CDR3 is 11 residues. CDR3 sequence reads: CASSLTVEQFF. The covered CDR3 bases are TGTGCCAGCAGTTTAACGGTTGAG.

This clone was seen at least ten times. The read stops 3 residues short of the end of the CDR3; the missing end is completed from the germline J gene. The gene calls are TRBV14 and TRBJ2-2; D may be TRBD2 (6 bases). Between the trimmed V and J ends, which lost 4 bases and 7 bases, there was a span of 22 bases. This CDR3 has 17 amino acids. From germline, CDR1 is SGHDN and CDR2 FVKESK. CDR3 in amino acids: CASSPYLAGLTDGELFF. The sequenced part of the CDR3 DNA is TGTGCCAGCAGCCCCTACCTGGCGGGATTGACTGACGGGGAG.

This clone was seen at least ten times. The CDR3 extends 3 residues past the end of the read, so its final part is completed from the germline J gene. The chain employs TRBV28 and TRBJ2-7; D is undetermined. Germline-derived CDR1 and CDR2 are MDHEN and SYDVKM. This CDR3 contains 13 residues. Trimming removed 2 bases from V and 2 bases from J, with 7 bases in between. The CDR3 bases that were read are TGTGCCAGCAGTTTAATCCAGACCTACGAG. As protein: CASSLIQTYE. The whole CDR3 region reads CASSLIQTYEQYF. Complete variable domain (other parts from reference TRBV28 and TRBJ2-7): DVKVTQSSRYLVKRTGEKVFLECVQDMDHENMFWYRQDPGLGLRLIYFSYDVKMKEKGDIPEGYSVSREKKERFSLILESASTNQTSMYLCASSLIQTYEQYFGPGTRLTVT.

This clone was seen ten or more times. With the read ending 3 residues before the CDR3 end, the germline J gene is used to fill in that end. J is TRBJ1-1 and V is TRBV6-2 or TRBV6-3; TRBD1 aligns across 9 bases. This CDR3 comprises 17 residues. Germline values: CDR1 MNHEY, CDR2 SVGEGT. Losses at the gene ends were 2 bases for V and 0 bases for J; bases not matched to a gene: 7. CDR3 DNA, as far as it was read: TGTGCCAGCAGTTACCAGGACAGGGGTACATTGAACACTGAA. Its translation is CASSYQDRGTLNTE. The entire CDR3 is CASSYQDRGTLNTEAFF.

This clone came up many times. The CDR3 is cut off 3 residues early in the read; its end comes from the germline J gene. This chain joins TRBV10-3 and TRBJ2-5; TRBD2 might be the D (5 bases). V dropped 2 bases and J dropped 7 bases, with 5 bases sitting between them. Germline-derived CDR1 and CDR2 are ENHRY and SYGVKD. The CDR3 has 11 amino acids. CDR3 in amino acids: CAISEEGTQYF. The CDR3 DNA, read in part, is TGTGCCATCAGTGAGGAGGGGACC.

This clone was recorded many times. The read halts 3 residues ahead of the CDR3 end, with the missing end drawn from the germline J gene. The chain uses TRBV2 and TRBJ1-3, with TRBD1 as a possible D gene (6 bases). V lost 7 bases and J 0 bases, leaving 16 bases between the germline ends. This CDR3 has 16 residues. Per the germline V gene, CDR1 is SNHLY and CDR2 is FYNNEI. The sequenced CDR3 bases are TGTGCCAGCACCCTCGACAGGAAGAGCTCTGGAAACACC. Translation gives CASTLDRKSSGNT. The CDR3, in full, reads CASTLDRKSSGNTIYF.

This clone showed up many times. The missing CDR3 end, 3 residues past where the read stops, is filled in from the germline J gene. This chain joins TRBV10-2 and TRBJ1-5, with no clear D. CDR3 length: 13 amino acids. In germline, CDR1 is WSHSY, CDR2 SAAADI. V was clipped by 7 bases and J by 1 base, with 8 bases between them. Incomplete CDR3 DNA: TGCGCCAGCACGACACGAAGCAATCAGCCC. It translates to CASTTRSNQP. The full CDR3 protein is CASTTRSNQPQHF.

This clone appeared many times. The read ends 3 residues early relative to the CDR3; the germline J gene fills the gap. The chain joins TRBV20-1 to TRBJ1-1; D perhaps matches TRBD1 (5 bases). This CDR3 is built from 15 residues. Trimming cost V 0 bases and J 0 bases, with 11 bases left between them. The V gene's germline CDR1 is DFQATT and CDR2 SNEGSKA (reference sequence). CDR3 loop: CSARDRRQMNTEAFF. The sequenced part of the CDR3 DNA is TGCAGTGCTAGAGATCGGAGACAGATGAACACTGAA.

There are many counts of this clone. The CDR3 end lies 3 residues beyond the end of the read and is filled in from the germline J gene. The chain carries TRBV7-3 and TRBJ1-1; 7 bases fit TRBD1. Trimming removed 8 bases from V and 0 bases from J; junction bases left unmatched: 9. Germline lookup yields CDR1 SGHTA and CDR2 FQGTGA. This CDR3 is 15 amino acids long. CDR3 region: CASSNGQALNTEAFF. CDR3 DNA (partial): TGTGCCAGCTCAAACGGACAGGCTCTGAACACTGAA.

At least ten counts were recorded for this clone. The read ends 3 residues before the CDR3 terminus; that terminus is restored from the germline J gene. The genes are TRBV29-1 and TRBJ2-3; 7 bases match TRBD1. Germline trimming cut 7 bases from V and 2 bases from J; bases unmatched to any gene: 6. The germline CDR1 and CDR2 sequences are SQVTM and ANQGSEA. There are 13 residues in the CDR3. The CDR3 region is CSGEGAITDTQYF. The covered CDR3 bases are TGCAGCGGCGAGGGGGCCATCACAGATACG.

Worth noting for this clone: The read gets to within 3 residues of the CDR3 end, and the germline J gene fills in the rest. V gene TRBV18 combines with J gene TRBJ2-5; weak D call: TRBD1 (6 bases). Trimming took 4 bases from V and 5 from J, leaving 14 bases between them. The germline gives CDR1 KGHSH, CDR2 LQKENI. The CDR3 is 14 amino acids. This chain's CDR3 is CASSRQQGRETQYF. CDR3 bases read: TGTGCCAGCTCACGACAACAGGGAAGGGAGACC.